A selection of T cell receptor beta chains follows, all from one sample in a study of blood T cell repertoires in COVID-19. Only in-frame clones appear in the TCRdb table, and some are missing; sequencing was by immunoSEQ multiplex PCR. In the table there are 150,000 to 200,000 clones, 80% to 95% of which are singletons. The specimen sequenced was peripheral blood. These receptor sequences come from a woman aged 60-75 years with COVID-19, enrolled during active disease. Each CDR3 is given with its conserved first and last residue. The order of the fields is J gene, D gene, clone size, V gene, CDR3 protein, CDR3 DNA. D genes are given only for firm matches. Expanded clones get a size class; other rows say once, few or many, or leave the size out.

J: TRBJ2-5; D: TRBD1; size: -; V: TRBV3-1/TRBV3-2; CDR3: CASSQDLGQGGTQYF; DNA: TGTGCCAGCAGCCAAGACCTGGGACAGGGGGGGACCCAGTACTTC
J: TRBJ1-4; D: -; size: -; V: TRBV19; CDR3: CASRVSRLGEKLFF; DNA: TGTGCCAGTAGGGTGTCCAGGTTGGGTGAAAAACTGTTTTTT
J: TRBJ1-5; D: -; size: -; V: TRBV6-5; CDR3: CASSRTPNQPQHF; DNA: TGTGCCAGCAGTAGGACACCGAATCAGCCCCAGCATTTT
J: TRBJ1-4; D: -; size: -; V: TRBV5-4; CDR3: CASSSYGEKLFF; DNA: TGTGCCAGCAGCTCCTACGGGGAAAAACTGTTTTTT
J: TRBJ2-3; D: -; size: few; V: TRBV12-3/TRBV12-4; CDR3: CASSSSSRAQYF; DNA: TGTGCCAGCAGTTCTAGCTCTAGGGCGCAGTATTTT
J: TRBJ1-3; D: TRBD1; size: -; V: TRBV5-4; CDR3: CASSNGTAAIRSGNTIYF; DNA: TGTGCCAGCAGCAATGGGACAGCGGCAATCCGCTCTGGAAACACCATATATTTT
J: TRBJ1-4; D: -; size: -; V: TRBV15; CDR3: CATSRGTATNEKLFF; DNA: TGTGCCACCAGCAGAGGGACAGCAACTAATGAAAAACTGTTTTTT
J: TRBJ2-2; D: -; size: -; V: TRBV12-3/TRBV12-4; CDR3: CASTWGRTGELFF; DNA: TGTGCCAGCACCTGGGGCAGAACCGGGGAGCTGTTTTTT
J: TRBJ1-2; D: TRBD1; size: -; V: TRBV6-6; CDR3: CASSPSTGSLYGYTF; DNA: TGTGCCAGCAGTCCCTCGACAGGGAGTCTCTATGGCTACACCTTC
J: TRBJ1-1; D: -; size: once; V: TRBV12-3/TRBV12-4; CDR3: CASSPDSYTEAFF; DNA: TGTGCCAGCAGCCCCGACAGCTACACTGAAGCTTTCTTT
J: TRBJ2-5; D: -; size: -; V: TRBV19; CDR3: CASSIAHVRTQYF; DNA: TGTGCCAGTAGTATAGCCCACGTGCGGACCCAGTACTTC
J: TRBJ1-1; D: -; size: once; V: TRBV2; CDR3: CASTQETVSGTEAFF; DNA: TGTGCCAGCACCCAAGAGACAGTTTCGGGCACTGAAGCTTTCTTT
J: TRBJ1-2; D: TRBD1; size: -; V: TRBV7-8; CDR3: CASSPTGDRGYGYTF; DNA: TGTGCCAGCAGCCCAACTGGGGACAGGGGTTATGGCTACACCTTC
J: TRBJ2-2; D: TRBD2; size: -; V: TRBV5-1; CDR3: CASSLLASGGASNTGELFF; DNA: TGCGCCAGCAGCTTGTTGGCTAGCGGGGGGGCCTCTAACACCGGGGAGCTGTTTTTT
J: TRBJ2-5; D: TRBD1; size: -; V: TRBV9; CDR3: CASSVTGGYRETQYF; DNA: TGTGCCAGCAGCGTTACAGGGGGTTATAGAGAGACCCAGTACTTC
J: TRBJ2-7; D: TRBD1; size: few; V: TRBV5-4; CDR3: CASSRDRVSEQYF; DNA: TGTGCCAGCAGCCGGGACAGGGTCAGCGAGCAGTACTTC
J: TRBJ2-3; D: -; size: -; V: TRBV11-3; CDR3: CASSPFPGDTQYF; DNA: TGTGCCAGCAGCCCATTCCCGGGGGATACGCAGTATTTT
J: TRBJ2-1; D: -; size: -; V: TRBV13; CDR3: CASSFRDLYNEQFF; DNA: TGTGCCAGCAGCTTCCGGGACTTATACAATGAGCAGTTCTTC
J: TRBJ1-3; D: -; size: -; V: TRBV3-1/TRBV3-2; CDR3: CASSQAGNTIYF; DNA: TGTGCCAGCAGCCAAGCGGGAAACACCATATATTTT
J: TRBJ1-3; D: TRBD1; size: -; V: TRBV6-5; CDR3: CASSGGQGAGNTIYF; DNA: TGTGCCAGCAGCGGCGGACAGGGGGCAGGAAACACCATATATTTT
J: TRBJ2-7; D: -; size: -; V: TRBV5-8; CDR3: CASSPGWGEQYF; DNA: TGTGCCAGCAGCCCAGGGTGGGGCGAGCAGTACTTC
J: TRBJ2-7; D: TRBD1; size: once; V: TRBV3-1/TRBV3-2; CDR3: CASSQDQGAREQYF; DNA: TGTGCCAGCAGCCAAGACCAGGGGGCGCGGGAGCAGTACTTC
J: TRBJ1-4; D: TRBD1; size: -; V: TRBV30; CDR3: CAWNSGTGFEKLFF; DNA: TGTGCCTGGAACTCCGGGACAGGGTTTGAAAAACTGTTTTTT
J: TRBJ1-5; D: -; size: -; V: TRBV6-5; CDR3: CASSYDGGSNQPQHF; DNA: TGTGCCAGCAGTTACGACGGCGGAAGCAATCAGCCCCAGCATTTT
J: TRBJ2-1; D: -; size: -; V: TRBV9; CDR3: CASSVSRGGEQFF; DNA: TGTGCCAGCAGCGTGTCCCGAGGGGGTGAGCAGTTCTTC
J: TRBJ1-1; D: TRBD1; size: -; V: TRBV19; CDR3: CASSIMTGGRTEAFF; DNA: TGTGCCAGTAGTATCATGACAGGGGGTAGGACTGAAGCTTTCTTT
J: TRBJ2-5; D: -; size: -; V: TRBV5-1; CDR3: CASSLGQRALQETQYF; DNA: TGCGCCAGCAGCTTGGGGCAGCGGGCGCTACAAGAGACCCAGTACTTC
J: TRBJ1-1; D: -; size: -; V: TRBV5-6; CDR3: CASSSTQQGNTEAFF; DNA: TGTGCCAGCAGTTCGACCCAGCAGGGTAACACTGAAGCTTTCTTT
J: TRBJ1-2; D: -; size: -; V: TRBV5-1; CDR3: CASSLGGARGYTF; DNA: TGCGCCAGCAGCTTAGGGGGGGCGAGAGGCTACACCTTC
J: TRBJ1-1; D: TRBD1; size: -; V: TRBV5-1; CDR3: CASSLGQLASEAFF; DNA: TGCGCCAGCAGCCTGGGACAGTTGGCATCTGAAGCTTTCTTT
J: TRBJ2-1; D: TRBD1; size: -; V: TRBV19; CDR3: CASSTQGRSYNEQFF; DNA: TGTGCCAGTAGTACACAGGGGAGATCCTACAATGAGCAGTTCTTC
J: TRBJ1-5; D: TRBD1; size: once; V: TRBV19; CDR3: CASKAGGGYQPQHF; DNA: TGTGCCAGTAAAGCAGGAGGGGGCTATCAGCCCCAGCATTTT
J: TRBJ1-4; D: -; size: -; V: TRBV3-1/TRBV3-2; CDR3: CASSRGGQEKLFF; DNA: TGTGCCAGCAGCCGAGGGGGTCAAGAAAAACTGTTTTTT
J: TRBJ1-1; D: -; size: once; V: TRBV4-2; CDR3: CASSQDAGADTEAFF; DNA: TGTGCCAGCAGCCAAGATGCGGGGGCGGACACTGAAGCTTTCTTT
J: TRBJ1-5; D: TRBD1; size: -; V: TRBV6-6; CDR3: CATGQGDQPQHF; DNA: TGTGCCACCGGACAGGGCGATCAGCCCCAGCATTTT
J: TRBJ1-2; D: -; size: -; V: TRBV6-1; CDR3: CASSEAGRGGGYTF; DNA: TGTGCCAGCAGTGAAGCTGGGCGGGGAGGGGGCTACACCTTC
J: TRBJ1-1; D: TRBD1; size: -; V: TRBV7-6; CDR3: CASSLGTGLNTEAFF; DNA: TGTGCCAGCAGCTTAGGGACAGGGTTGAACACTGAAGCTTTCTTT
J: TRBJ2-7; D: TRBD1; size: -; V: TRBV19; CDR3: CASSTQYRGDEQYF; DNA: TGTGCCAGTAGTACCCAGTACAGGGGTGACGAGCAGTACTTC
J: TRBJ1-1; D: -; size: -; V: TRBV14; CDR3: CASSQLRQNTEAFF; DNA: TGTGCCAGCAGCCAGCTACGACAGAACACTGAAGCTTTCTTT
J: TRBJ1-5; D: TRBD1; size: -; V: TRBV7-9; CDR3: CASSLYSDRANQPQHF; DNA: TGTGCCAGCAGCTTATATTCGGACAGGGCAAATCAGCCCCAGCATTTT
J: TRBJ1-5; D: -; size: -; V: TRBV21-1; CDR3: CASSRDRTGGNQPQHF; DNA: TGTGCCAGCAGCAGGGACAGGACGGGGGGCAATCAGCCCCAGCATTTT
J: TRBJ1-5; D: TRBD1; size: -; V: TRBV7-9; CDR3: CASSTNTGGVQPQHF; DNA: TGTGCCAGCAGCACCAATACAGGGGGCGTGCAGCCCCAGCATTTT
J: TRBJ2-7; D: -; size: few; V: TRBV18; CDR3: CASSPPVGQNEQYF; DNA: TGTGCCAGCTCACCACCGGTGGGGCAAAACGAGCAGTACTTC
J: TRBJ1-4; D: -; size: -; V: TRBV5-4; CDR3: CASSLDGLTNEKLFF; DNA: TGTGCCAGCAGCTTGGACGGTCTAACTAATGAAAAACTGTTTTTT
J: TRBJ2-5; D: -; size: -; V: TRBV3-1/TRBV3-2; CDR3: CASSLPETQYF; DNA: TGTGCCAGCAGTCTCCCGGAGACCCAGTACTTC
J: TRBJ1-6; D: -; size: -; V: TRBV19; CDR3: CASNPRGPPGSYNSPLHF; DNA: TGTGCCAGTAACCCTCGAGGGCCTCCCGGCTCCTATAATTCACCCCTCCACTTT
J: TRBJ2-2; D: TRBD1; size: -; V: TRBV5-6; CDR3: CASSFRRTGVENTGELFF; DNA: TGTGCCAGCAGCTTCCGAAGGACAGGAGTTGAGAACACCGGGGAGCTGTTTTTT
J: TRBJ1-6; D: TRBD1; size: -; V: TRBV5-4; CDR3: CASSKSGQGSFFNSPLHF; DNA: TGTGCCAGCAGCAAGTCCGGACAGGGTTCCTTCTTTAATTCACCCCTCCACTTT